This entry lists 5 T cell receptor beta chains sequenced from one sample in a study of cytomegalovirus exposure and HLA in healthy donors. 60 Vbeta and 13 Jbeta primers were used in PCR. Assay used: immunoSEQ multiplex PCR; TCRdb lists only in-frame clones, some missing. The sample has roughly 120,000 clones; around two thirds are singletons. The sample taken for sequencing was PBMCs. These TCRs come from a woman aged 40 to 50 in good health and CMV-seropositive.

V usage is TRBV6-1 and J usage is TRBJ1-5; no clear D. This CDR3 spans 14 amino acids. V lost 6 bases and J 0 bases, leaving 9 bases between the germline ends. The germline V gene has CDR1 MNHNS and CDR2 SASEGT. The chain's CDR3 is CASRGRSSNQPQHF. DNA of the CDR3: TGTGCCAGCAGGGGCAGGTCTAGCAATCAGCCCCAGCATTTT.

The V and J genes are TRBV7-3 and TRBJ1-6, with 7 positions matching TRBD1. The junction had 4 bases not matched to a gene; V was cut back by 4 bases and J by 7 bases. Looked up from germline, CDR1 is SGHTA and CDR2 is FQGTGA. The CDR3 contains 14 residues. The CDR3 DNA reads as TGTGCCAGCAGCTCAGGGACAGCCAATTCACCCCTCCACTTT. Residues: CASSSGTANSPLHF.

A note on this clone: A read error may account for a junction end that differs from germline. The rearrangement links TRBV25-1 to TRBJ2-7; 10 nucleotides agree with TRBD2. The CDR3 length is 16 residues. In germline, CDR1 is MGHDK, CDR2 SYGVNS. The DNA for the CDR3 is TGTGCCAGCAGTGATTGGGCTAGCGGGAGCTCCAACGAGCAGTACTTC. It translates to CASSDWASGSSNEQYF.

The chain employs TRBV28 and TRBJ1-1, with no clear D. Germline V lookup: CDR1 MDHEN, CDR2 SYDVKM. Trimming removed 2 bases at V and 6 bases at J, with 10 bases between. The CDR3 runs to 13 residues. The CDR3 spells CASSLILTPEAFF. CDR3 nucleotides: TGTGCCAGCAGTTTAATATTGACACCTGAAGCTTTCTTT.

The V and J genes are TRBV7-9 and TRBJ1-1; D call uncertain. The germline V gene encodes CDR1 SEHNR and CDR2 FQNEAQ (reference sequence). This CDR3 spans 11 amino acids. V shed 3 bases and J shed 7 bases, with 6 bases lying between them. CDR3 nucleotides: TGTGCCAGCAGCTTGAGCCGTGAAGCTTTCTTT. Amino acids: CASSLSREAFF. Based on the CDR3 plus reference TRBV7-9 and TRBJ1-1, the full variable domain is DTGVSQNPRHKITKRGQNVTFRCDPISEHNRLYWYRQTLGQGPEFLTYFQNEAQLEKSRLLSDRFSAERPKGSFSTLEIQRTEQGDSAMYLCASSLSREAFFGQGTRLTVV.